This T cell receptor (beta chain) comes out of a study of CXCR3-negative and CXCR3-positive naive CD8 T cells. In germline, CDR1 is SSHAT, CDR2 FNYEAQ (reference sequence). CDR3 length: 15 residues. Study results and caveats: Comparison of naive cells showed more hydrophobic TRB CDR3s in CXCR3-positive than in CXCR3-negative naive cells.

5' RACE with UMI labels generated the TRB cDNA libraries. Reanalyzing the 5' RACE reads, TCRdb keeps one entry per CDR3 protein, without DNA. The table counts about 89,000 distinct CDR3 sequences; about 1% lies in the top ten. Comments on this clonotype: Its antigen is not identified.

Sequencing used naive CXCR3+ CD8+ T cells from blood. Documented subset: CD45RO-CCR7+CD27+CD95- naive CD8+ T cells expressing CXCR3 (TNR3+). The clonotype originates from a human donor in good health. Some clones in this sample may be carry-over from other donors' samples. This sequence joins TRBV7-7 and TRBJ2-1. CDR3: CASSLSQGIADEQFF.